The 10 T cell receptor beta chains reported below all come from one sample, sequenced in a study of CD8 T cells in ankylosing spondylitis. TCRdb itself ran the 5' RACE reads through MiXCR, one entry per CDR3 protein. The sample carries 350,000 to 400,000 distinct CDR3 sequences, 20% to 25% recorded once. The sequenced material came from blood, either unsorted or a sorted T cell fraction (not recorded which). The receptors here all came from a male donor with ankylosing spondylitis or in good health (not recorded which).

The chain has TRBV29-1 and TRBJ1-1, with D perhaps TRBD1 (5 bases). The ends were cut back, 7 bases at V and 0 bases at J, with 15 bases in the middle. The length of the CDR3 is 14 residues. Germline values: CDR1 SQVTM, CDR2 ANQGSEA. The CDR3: CSAKQTAMNTEAFF. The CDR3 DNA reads TGCAGCGCAAAGCAGACAGCCATGAACACTGAAGCTTTCTTT. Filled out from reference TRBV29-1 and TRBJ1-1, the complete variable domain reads SAVISQKPSRDICQRGTSLTIQCQVDSQVTMMFWYRQQPGQSLTLIATANQGSEATYESGFVIDKFPISRPNLTFSTLTVSNMSPEDSSIYLCSAKQTAMNTEAFFGQGTRLTVV.

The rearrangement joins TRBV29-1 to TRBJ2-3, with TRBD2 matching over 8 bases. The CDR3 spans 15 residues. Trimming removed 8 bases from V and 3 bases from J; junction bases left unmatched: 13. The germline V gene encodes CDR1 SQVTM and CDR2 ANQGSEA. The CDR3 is CSLGVAGLRTDTQYF. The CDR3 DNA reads TGCAGCCTCGGGGTAGCGGGGTTGAGGACAGATACGCAGTATTTT.

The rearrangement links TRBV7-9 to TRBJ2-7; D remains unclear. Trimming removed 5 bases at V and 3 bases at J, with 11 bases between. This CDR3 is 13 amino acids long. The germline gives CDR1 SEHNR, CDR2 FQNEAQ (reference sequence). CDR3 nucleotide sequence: TGTGCCAGCAGCCTGCGAGATCACTACGAGCAGTACTTC. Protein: CASSLRDHYEQYF.

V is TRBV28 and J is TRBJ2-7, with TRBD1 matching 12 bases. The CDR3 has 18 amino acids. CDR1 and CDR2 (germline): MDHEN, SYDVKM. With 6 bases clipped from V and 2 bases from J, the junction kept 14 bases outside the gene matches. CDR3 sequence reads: CASRGKPGQGARPYEQYF. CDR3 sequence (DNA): TGTGCCAGCAGGGGGAAGCCGGGACAGGGGGCCCGGCCCTACGAGCAGTACTTC.

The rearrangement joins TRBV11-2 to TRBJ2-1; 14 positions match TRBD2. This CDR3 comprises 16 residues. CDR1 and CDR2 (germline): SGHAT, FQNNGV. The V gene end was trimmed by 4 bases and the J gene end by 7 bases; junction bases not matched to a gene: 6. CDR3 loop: CASSSLTSGGANEQFF. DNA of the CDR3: TGTGCCAGCAGCTCCCTGACTAGCGGGGGGGCAAATGAGCAGTTCTTC.

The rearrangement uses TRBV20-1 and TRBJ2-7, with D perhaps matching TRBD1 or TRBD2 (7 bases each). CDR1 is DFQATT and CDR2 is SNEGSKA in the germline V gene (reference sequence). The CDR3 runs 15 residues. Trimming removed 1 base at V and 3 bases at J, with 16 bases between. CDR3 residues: CSARAYDREGYEQYF. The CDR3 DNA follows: TGCAGTGCTAGAGCCTACGACAGGGAGGGCTACGAGCAGTACTTC.

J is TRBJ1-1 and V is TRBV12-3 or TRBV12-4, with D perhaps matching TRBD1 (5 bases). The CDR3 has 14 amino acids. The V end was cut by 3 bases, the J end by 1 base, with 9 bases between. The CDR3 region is CASSFAGRNTEAFF. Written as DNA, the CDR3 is TGTGCCAGCAGTTTTGCAGGGCGGAACACTGAAGCTTTCTTT.

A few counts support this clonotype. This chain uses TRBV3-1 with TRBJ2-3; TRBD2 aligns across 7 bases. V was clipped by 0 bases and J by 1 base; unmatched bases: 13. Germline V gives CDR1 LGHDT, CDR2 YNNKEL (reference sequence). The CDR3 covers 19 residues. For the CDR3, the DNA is TGTGCCAGCAGCCAAGAACCGCTTGACTCCCGGGGGGGCACAGATACGCAGTATTTT. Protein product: CASSQEPLDSRGGTDTQYF.

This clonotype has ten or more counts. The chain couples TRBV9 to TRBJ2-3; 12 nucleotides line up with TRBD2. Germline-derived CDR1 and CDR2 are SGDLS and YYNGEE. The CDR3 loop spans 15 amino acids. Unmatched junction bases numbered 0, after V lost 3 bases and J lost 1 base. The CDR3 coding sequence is TGTGCCAGCAGCGGACTAGCGGGGGGCACAGATACGCAGTATTTT. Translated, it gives CASSGLAGGTDTQYF.

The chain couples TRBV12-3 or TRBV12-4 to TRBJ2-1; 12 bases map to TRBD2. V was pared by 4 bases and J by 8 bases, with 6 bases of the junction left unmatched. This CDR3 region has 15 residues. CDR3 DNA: TGTGCCAGCAGTTCCCGACTAGCGGGGGTGGATGAGCAGTTCTTC. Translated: CASSSRLAGVDEQFF.